This T cell receptor beta chain was obtained from a study of blood T cell repertoires in COVID-19. Repertoires were generated with immunoSEQ multiplex PCR, while TCRdb's copy carries only in-frame clones and drops some. Here the sample spans 200,000 or so clones, around 79% being singletons. Germline V CDR1 and CDR2: SGDLS, YYNGEE. This CDR3 comprises 16 residues. Trimming removed 0 bases from V and 9 bases from J; junction bases left unmatched: 8. The sequenced sample was peripheral blood. The chain employs TRBV9 and TRBJ1-6; 8 nucleotides align to TRBD1. This clonotype was sampled from a man in his fifties or sixties with active or convalescent COVID-19. As DNA, the CDR3 is TGTGCCAGCAGCGTAGGGACAGGGTCGATCGGTTCACCCCTCCACTTT. Translated, it gives CASSVGTGSIGSPLHF.